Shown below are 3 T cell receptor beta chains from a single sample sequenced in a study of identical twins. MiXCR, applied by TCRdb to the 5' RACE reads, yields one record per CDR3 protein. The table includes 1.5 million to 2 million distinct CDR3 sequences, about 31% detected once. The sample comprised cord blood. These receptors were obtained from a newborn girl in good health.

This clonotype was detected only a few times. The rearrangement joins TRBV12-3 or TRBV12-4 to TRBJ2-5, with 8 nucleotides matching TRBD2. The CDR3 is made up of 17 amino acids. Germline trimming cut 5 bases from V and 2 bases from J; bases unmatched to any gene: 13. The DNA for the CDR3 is TGTGCCAGCAGTCTGAGTTCTCGACTAGCGTTTCAAGAGACCCAGTACTTC. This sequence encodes CASSLSSRLAFQETQYF.

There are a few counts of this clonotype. The CDR3 sequence is CSAPPAARPYEQYF. In DNA, the CDR3 is TGCAGTGCCCCCCCCGCTGCCCGTCCCTACGAGCAGTACTTC. V and J are TRBV20-1 and TRBJ2-7; D is unclear. From germline, CDR1 is DFQATT and CDR2 SNEGSKA (reference sequence). There are 14 residues in the CDR3. Trimming stripped 6 bases from V and 2 bases from J, with 17 bases between.

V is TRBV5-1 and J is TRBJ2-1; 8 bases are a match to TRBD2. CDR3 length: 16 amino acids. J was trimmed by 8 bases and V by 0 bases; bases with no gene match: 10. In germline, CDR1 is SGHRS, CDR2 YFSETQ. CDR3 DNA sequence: TGCGCCAGCAGCTTGGGACATAGCGGGATCGGAGATGAGCAGTTCTTC. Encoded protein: CASSLGHSGIGDEQFF.